This T cell receptor (beta chain) derives from a study of blood T cell repertoires in COVID-19. Study overall: PBMCs, B-cell-depleted T cells, or T cells provided the cDNA or gDNA that made up the material.

Clones were sequenced by immunoSEQ multiplex PCR, and TCRdb holds only the in-frame ones, with some missing. The sample lists approximately 200,000 clones, about 86% occurring once. The germline CDR1 and CDR2 sequences are SGHDT and YYEEEE. CDR3 length: 11 residues. V was pared by 0 bases and J by 7 bases, with 4 bases between. The clonotype originates from a man aged 35-49 years who had recovered from COVID-19. This chain links TRBV5-6 with TRBJ1-1, with D hard to call. Sequences were obtained from PBMCs or T cells enriched from blood (not recorded which). The CDR3 DNA follows: TGTGCCAGCAGCTTGGAACATGAAGCTTTCTTT. It codes for CASSLEHEAFF.